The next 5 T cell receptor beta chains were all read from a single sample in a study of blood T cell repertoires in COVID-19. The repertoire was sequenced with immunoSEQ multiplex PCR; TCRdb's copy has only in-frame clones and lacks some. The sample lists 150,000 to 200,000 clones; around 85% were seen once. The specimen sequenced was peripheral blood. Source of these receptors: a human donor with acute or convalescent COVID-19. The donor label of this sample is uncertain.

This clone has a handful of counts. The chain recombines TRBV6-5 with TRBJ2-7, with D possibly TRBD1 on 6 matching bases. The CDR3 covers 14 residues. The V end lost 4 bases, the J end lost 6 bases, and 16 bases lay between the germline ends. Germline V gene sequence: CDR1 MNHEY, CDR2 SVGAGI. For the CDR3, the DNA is TGTGCCAGCAGTTCCGGGACACCTGTCCGCGAGCAGTACTTC. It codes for CASSSGTPVREQYF.

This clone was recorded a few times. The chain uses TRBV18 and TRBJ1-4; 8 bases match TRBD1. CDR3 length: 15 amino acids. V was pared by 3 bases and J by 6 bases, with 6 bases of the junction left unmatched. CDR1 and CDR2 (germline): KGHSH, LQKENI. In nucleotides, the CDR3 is TGTGCCAGCTCACCCCGGGGACAGGTCCATGAAAAACTGTTTTTT. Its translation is CASSPRGQVHEKLFF. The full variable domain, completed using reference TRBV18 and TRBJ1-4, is NAGVMQNPRHLVRRRGQEARLRCSPMKGHSHVYWYRQLPEEGLKFMVYLQKENIIDESGMPKERFSAEFPKEGPSILRIQQVVRGDSAAYFCASSPRGQVHEKLFFGSGTQLSVL.

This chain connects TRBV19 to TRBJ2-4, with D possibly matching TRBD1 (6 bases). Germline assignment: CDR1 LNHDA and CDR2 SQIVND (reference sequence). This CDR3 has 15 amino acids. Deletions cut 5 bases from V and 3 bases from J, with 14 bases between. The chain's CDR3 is CASSSQGLGKNIQYF. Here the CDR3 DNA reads TGTGCCAGTAGTTCCCAGGGGCTCGGCAAAAACATTCAGTACTTC.

The CDR3 sequence: CASSVGGDRGQEQYF. The CDR3 nucleotides read TGTGCCAGCAGCGTAGGAGGGGACAGGGGGCAGGAGCAGTACTTC. The V call is TRBV9, the J call TRBJ2-7, with 12 bases fitting TRBD1. V shed 0 bases and J 7 bases; nucleotides not matched to a gene: 5. Germline CDR1 reads SGDLS; CDR2 reads YYNGEE. The CDR3 loop spans 15 amino acids. Based on the CDR3 plus reference TRBV9 and TRBJ2-7, the full variable domain is DSGVTQTPKHLITATGQRVTLRCSPRSGDLSVYWYQQSLDQGLQFLIQYYNGEERAKGNILERFSAQQFPDLHSELNLSSLELGDSALYFCASSVGGDRGQEQYFGPGTRLTVT.

This CDR3 reads CASSPTTSQDRTQYF. CDR3 DNA sequence: TGTGCCAGCAGCCCCACGACTAGTCAAGACAGGACCCAGTACTTC. The chain has TRBV4-2 and TRBJ2-5, with D possibly being TRBD2 (6 bases). The germline V and J ends were trimmed by 4 bases and 7 bases, with 19 bases remaining between them. The CDR3 extends over 15 amino acids. The germline CDR1 and CDR2 sequences are LGHNA and YNFKEQ.